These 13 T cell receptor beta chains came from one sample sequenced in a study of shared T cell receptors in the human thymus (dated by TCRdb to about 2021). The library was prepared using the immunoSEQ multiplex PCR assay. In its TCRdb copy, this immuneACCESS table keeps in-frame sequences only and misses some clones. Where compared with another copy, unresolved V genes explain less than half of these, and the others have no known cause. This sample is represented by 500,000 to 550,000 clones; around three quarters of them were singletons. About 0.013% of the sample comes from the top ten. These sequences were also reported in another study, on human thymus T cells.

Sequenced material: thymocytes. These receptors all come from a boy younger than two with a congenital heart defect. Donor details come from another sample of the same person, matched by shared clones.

CDR3 sequence reads: CASSLGPSGETQYF. As DNA, the CDR3 is TGTGCCAGCAGCTTGGGGCCTAGCGGGGAGACCCAGTACTTC. This rearrangement joins TRBV5-6 to TRBJ2-5; 8 bases match TRBD2. V trimming: 0 bases; J trimming: 5 bases; junction bases outside the gene matches: 3. CDR1 is SGHDT and CDR2 is YYEEEE in the germline V gene. The CDR3 has 14 amino acids.

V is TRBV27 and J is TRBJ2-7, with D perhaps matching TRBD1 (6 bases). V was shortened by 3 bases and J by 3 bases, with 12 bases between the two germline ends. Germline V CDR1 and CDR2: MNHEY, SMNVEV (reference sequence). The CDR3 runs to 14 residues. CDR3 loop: CASSFQGTNYEQYF. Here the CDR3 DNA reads TGTGCCAGCAGTTTTCAGGGGACCAACTACGAGCAGTACTTC.

The CDR3: CASIPHPGQGGGELFF. The CDR3 DNA is TGTGCCAGTATCCCTCATCCCGGACAGGGTGGAGGGGAGCTGTTTTTT. The chain joins TRBV19 to TRBJ2-2; 8 nucleotides align to TRBD1. The CDR3 spans 16 residues. Trimming removed 7 bases from V and 8 bases from J; junction bases left unmatched: 15. CDR1 is LNHDA and CDR2 is SQIVND in the germline V gene (reference sequence).

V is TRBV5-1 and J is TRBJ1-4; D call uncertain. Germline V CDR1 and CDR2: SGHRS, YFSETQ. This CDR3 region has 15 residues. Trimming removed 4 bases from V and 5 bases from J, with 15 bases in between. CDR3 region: CASSPDPISNEKLFF. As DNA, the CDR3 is TGCGCCAGCAGCCCCGACCCAATTAGCAATGAAAAACTGTTTTTT.

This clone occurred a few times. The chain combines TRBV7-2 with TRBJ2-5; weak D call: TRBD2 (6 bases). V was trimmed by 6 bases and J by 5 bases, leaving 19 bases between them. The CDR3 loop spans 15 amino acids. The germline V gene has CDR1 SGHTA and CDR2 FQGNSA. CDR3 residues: CASRQTRGGRETQYF. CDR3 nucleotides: TGTGCCAGCAGACAGACGCGGGGCGGAAGGGAGACCCAGTACTTC.

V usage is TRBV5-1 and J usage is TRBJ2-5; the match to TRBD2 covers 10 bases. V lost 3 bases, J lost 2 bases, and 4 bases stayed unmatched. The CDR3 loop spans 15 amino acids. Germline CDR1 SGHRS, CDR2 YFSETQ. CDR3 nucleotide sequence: TGCGCCAGCAGCTCTACTAGCGGGACACAAGAGACCCAGTACTTC. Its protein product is CASSSTSGTQETQYF.

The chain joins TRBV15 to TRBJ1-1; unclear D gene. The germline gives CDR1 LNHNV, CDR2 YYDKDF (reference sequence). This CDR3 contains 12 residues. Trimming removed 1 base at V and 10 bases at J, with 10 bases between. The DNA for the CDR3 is TGTGCCACCAGCAGAGGAAACCTCGGAGCTTTCTTT. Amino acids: CATSRGNLGAFF.

CDR3 amino acids: CASQNGTSGRARGYEQYF. In DNA, the CDR3 is TGTGCCAGCCAAAACGGGACTAGCGGGAGGGCCAGAGGCTACGAGCAGTACTTC. The chain couples TRBV28 to TRBJ2-7; 16 bases are a match to TRBD2. Unmatched junction bases numbered 13, after V lost 8 bases and J lost 3 bases. The CDR3 has 18 residues. Germline loops: CDR1 MDHEN, CDR2 SYDVKM.

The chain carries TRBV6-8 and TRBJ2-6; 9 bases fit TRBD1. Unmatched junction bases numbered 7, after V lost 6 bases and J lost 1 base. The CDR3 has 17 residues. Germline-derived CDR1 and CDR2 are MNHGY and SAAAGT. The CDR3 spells CASSLRQGVSGANVLTF. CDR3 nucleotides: TGTGCCAGCAGCCTGAGACAGGGGGTATCTGGGGCCAACGTCCTGACTTTC.

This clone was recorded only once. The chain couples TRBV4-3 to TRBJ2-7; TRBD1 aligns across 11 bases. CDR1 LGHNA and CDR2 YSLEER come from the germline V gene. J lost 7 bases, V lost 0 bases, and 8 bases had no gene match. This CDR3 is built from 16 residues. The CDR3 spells CASSQDWTGGEEEQYF. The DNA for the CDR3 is TGCGCCAGCAGCCAAGATTGGACAGGGGGCGAGGAGGAGCAGTACTTC.

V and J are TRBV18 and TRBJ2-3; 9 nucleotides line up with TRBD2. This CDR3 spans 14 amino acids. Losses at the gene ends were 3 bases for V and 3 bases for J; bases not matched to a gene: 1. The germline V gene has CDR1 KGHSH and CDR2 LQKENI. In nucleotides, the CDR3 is TGTGCCAGCTCACCCGGACTAGCGACAGATACGCAGTATTTT. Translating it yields CASSPGLATDTQYF.

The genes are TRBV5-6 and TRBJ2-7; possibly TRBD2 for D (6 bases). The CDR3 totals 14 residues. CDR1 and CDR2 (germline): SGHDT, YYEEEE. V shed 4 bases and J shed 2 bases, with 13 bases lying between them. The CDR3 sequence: CASSPGTLTYEQYF. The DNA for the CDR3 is TGTGCCAGCAGCCCCGGGACTCTAACCTACGAGCAGTACTTC.

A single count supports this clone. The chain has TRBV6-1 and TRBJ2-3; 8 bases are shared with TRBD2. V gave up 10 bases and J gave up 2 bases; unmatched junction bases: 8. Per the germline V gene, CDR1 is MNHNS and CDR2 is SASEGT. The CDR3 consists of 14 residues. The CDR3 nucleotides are TGTGCCAACCGGGGGGGACGAGACACAGATACGCAGTATTTT. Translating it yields CANRGGRDTDTQYF.